The 18 T cell receptor beta chains below were found in one sample sequenced in a study of T cell responses to AZD1222 COVID-19 vaccine. Profiling relied on immunoSEQ multiplex PCR, and the TCRdb table lists in-frame clones only, not all of them. The sample shows 120,000 or so clones, over 75% of them seen only once. Sequencing was performed on peripheral blood, taken on day 0 of AZD1222 vaccination. Receptors were obtained from an adult in good health.

This rearrangement joins TRBV18 to TRBJ2-7; D might be TRBD1 or TRBD2, each matching 6 bases. Germline V gene sequence: CDR1 KGHSH, CDR2 LQKENI. The germline V and J ends were trimmed by 3 bases and 4 bases, with 13 bases remaining between them. The CDR3 is 14 amino acids. CDR3 sequence reads: CASSPARGGYEQYF. CDR3 DNA sequence: TGTGCCAGCTCACCGGCCAGGGGAGGATACGAGCAGTACTTC.

The chain couples TRBV19 to TRBJ2-1; the D gene is possibly TRBD1 (6 bases). The CDR3 is 12 residues long. CDR1 and CDR2 from the germline V gene are LNHDA and SQIVND (reference sequence). V was shortened by 4 bases and J by 8 bases, with 9 bases between the two germline ends. The CDR3 sequence: CASSTGVHEQFF. The CDR3 bases are TGTGCCAGTAGTACAGGGGTCCATGAGCAGTTCTTC.

The chain combines TRBV6-6 with TRBJ2-3; no firm D call. The CDR3 loop spans 14 amino acids. The germline gives CDR1 MNHNY, CDR2 SVGAGI (reference sequence). V lost 6 bases to trimming and J lost 0 bases, with 10 bases between them. CDR3 loop: CASSRTESTDTQYF. As DNA, the CDR3 is TGTGCCAGCAGCCGCACCGAGAGCACAGATACGCAGTATTTT.

This chain links TRBV30 with TRBJ1-4; D remains ambiguous. CDR1 and CDR2 (germline): GTSNPN, SVGIG (reference sequence). V lost 0 bases and J 7 bases, leaving 6 bases between the germline ends. The CDR3 is made up of 12 amino acids. This CDR3 is CAWSVRVEKLFF. Here the CDR3 DNA reads TGTGCCTGGAGTGTAAGGGTTGAAAAACTGTTTTTT.

The rearrangement joins TRBV3-1 (or the pseudogene TRBV3-2) to TRBJ2-7, with D possibly matching TRBD2 (6 bases). V lost 4 bases and J lost 4, with 17 bases in between. CDR3 length equals 15 residues. The germline V gene has CDR1 LGHDT and CDR2 YNNKEL (reference sequence). For the CDR3, the DNA is TGTGCCAGCAGCCTGGGGGGAGCGGGTAGGTACGAGCAGTACTTC. Its translation: CASSLGGAGRYEQYF.

The V and J genes are TRBV27 and TRBJ1-1; D is unresolved. Germline assignment: CDR1 MNHEY and CDR2 SMNVEV (reference sequence). V was clipped by 2 bases and J by 1 base, with 5 bases between them. This CDR3 has 13 residues. The CDR3 sequence: CASSLQRNTEAFF. DNA of the CDR3: TGTGCCAGCAGTTTACAGAGGAACACTGAAGCTTTCTTT.

The sample holds one count of this clone. The V gene is TRBV27, the J gene TRBJ2-5; 12 bases map to TRBD2. The CDR3 spans 16 residues. Germline CDR1 is MNHEY and CDR2 is SMNVEV (reference sequence). Trimming took 4 bases from V and 5 from J; bases not matched to a gene: 8. The CDR3 nucleotides are TGTGCCAGCAGTTCCTTAGGACTAGCGGGGAGGGAGACCCAGTACTTC. It is translated as CASSSLGLAGRETQYF.

V gene TRBV9 combines with J gene TRBJ2-3; 12 nucleotides line up with TRBD2. CDR1 SGDLS and CDR2 YYNGEE come from the germline V gene. CDR3 length: 17 residues. V lost 4 bases, J lost 4 bases, and 10 bases stayed unmatched. The CDR3 sequence: CASSPPLAGGLADTQYF. In nucleotides, the CDR3 is TGTGCCAGCAGCCCCCCGCTAGCGGGGGGGCTCGCAGATACGCAGTATTTT.

The rearrangement links TRBV29-1 to TRBJ1-2; perhaps TRBD1 as D (6 bases). Germline V gene lookup returns CDR1 SQVTM and CDR2 ANQGSEA. Trimming took 6 bases from V and 3 from J, leaving 14 bases between them. The CDR3 is 13 residues long. The CDR3 sequence: CSVNRVDYYGYTF. The CDR3 DNA follows: TGCAGCGTCAACAGGGTCGACTACTATGGCTACACCTTC.

Only one count was recorded for this clone. The chain is built from TRBV14 and TRBJ1-3; D is perhaps TRBD1 (6 bases). Germline-derived CDR1 and CDR2 are SGHDN and FVKESK. With 3 bases removed from V and 1 base from J, the gap between germline ends came to 13 bases. This CDR3 has 16 residues. The DNA of the CDR3 is TGTGCCAGCAGCCAGAAGCCGGGGGCATCTGGAAACACCATATATTTT. Translation: CASSQKPGASGNTIYF.

A few counts support this clone. The V gene is TRBV9, the J gene TRBJ2-5, with 7 bases identical to TRBD1. CDR3 length: 14 amino acids. Germline-derived CDR1 and CDR2 are SGDLS and YYNGEE. The V segment lost 4 bases and the J segment 4 bases; nucleotides outside the gene matches: 7. The CDR3 sequence: CASSSTGRRETQYF. The CDR3 nucleotides read TGTGCCAGCAGCTCGACAGGGCGAAGAGAGACCCAGTACTTC. The full variable domain, in which reference TRBV9 and TRBJ2-5 provide the parts outside the CDR3, is DSGVTQTPKHLITATGQRVTLRCSPRSGDLSVYWYQQSLDQGLQFLIQYYNGEERAKGNILERFSAQQFPDLHSELNLSSLELGDSALYFCASSSTGRRETQYFGPGTRLLVL.

The V and J genes are TRBV2 and TRBJ1-5; no reliable D call. Germline CDR1 SNHLY, CDR2 FYNNEI. Trimming stripped 3 bases from V and 3 bases from J, with 9 bases between. The CDR3 consists of 14 residues. CDR3 coding DNA: TGTGCCAGCAGTGATCCCAATTCCAATCAGCCCCAGCATTTT. Its translation: CASSDPNSNQPQHF. Full variable domain (missing parts from reference TRBV2 and TRBJ1-5): EPEVTQTPSHQVTQMGQEVILRCVPISNHLYFYWYRQILGQKVEFLVSFYNNEISEKSEIFDDQFSVERPDGSNFTLKIRSTKLEDSAMYFCASSDPNSNQPQHFGDGTRLSIL.

This clone showed up just a few times. This sequence joins TRBV9 and TRBJ2-5; D gene uncertain. Germline V gene data show CDR1 as SGDLS and CDR2 as YYNGEE. The CDR3 consists of 13 residues. The germline V and J ends were trimmed by 0 bases and 5 bases, with 8 bases remaining between them. The CDR3 nucleotides are TGTGCCAGCAGCGTAGGTCCCTCCGAGACCCAGTACTTC. Translation gives CASSVGPSETQYF.

The V and J genes are TRBV28 and TRBJ2-7, with 7 bases identical to TRBD2. The germline gives CDR1 MDHEN, CDR2 SYDVKM. V shed 6 bases and J 8 bases; nucleotides not matched to a gene: 10. The CDR3 length is 13 residues. In DNA, the CDR3 is TGTGCCAGCAGCCGGTATACTAGCGACAAGCAGTACTTC. This encodes CASSRYTSDKQYF.

CDR3 sequence reads: CASSSRDRGRTLNTEAFF. CDR3 coding DNA: TGTGCCAGTAGTTCCCGGGACAGGGGGCGGACCCTGAACACTGAAGCTTTCTTT. The chain combines TRBV19 with TRBJ1-1, with 12 bases lining up with TRBD1. Looked up from germline, CDR1 is LNHDA and CDR2 is SQIVND (reference sequence). Trimming removed 5 bases from V and 0 bases from J; junction bases left unmatched: 10. The CDR3 extends over 18 amino acids.

The gene calls are TRBV7-8 and TRBJ2-5; no definite D call. This CDR3 has 15 residues. The V and J ends lost 2 bases and 0 bases respectively, with 10 bases between them. Germline CDR1 and CDR2: SGHVS and FQNEAQ. This CDR3 reads CASSLRSPYQETQYF. For the CDR3, the DNA is TGTGCCAGCAGCTTAAGGAGCCCTTACCAAGAGACCCAGTACTTC.

This clone was picked up a small number of times. This rearrangement joins TRBV5-1 to TRBJ1-2; 7 bases fit TRBD1. With V trimmed by 1 base and J by 2 bases, 14 bases remained unmatched. Germline V lookup: CDR1 SGHRS, CDR2 YFSETQ. This CDR3 comprises 18 residues. CDR3 bases: TGCGCCAGCAGCTTGAGGGTGGCGGACAGGAGGTTCAACTATGGCTACACCTTC. Translated, it gives CASSLRVADRRFNYGYTF.

The chain carries TRBV5-4 and TRBJ2-5; tentative D call: TRBD1 (6 bases). The CDR3 spans 15 residues. CDR1 and CDR2 (germline): SGHNT, YYREEE (reference sequence). The germline V and J ends were trimmed by 4 bases and 5 bases, with 18 bases remaining between them. The CDR3 DNA reads as TGTGCCAGCAGCCCAGGTCCAGGGGCGGGCGAGACCCAGTACTTC. It encodes CASSPGPGAGETQYF.